A selection of T cell receptor beta chains follows, all from one sample in a study of blood T cell repertoires in COVID-19. The repertoire was sequenced with immunoSEQ multiplex PCR; TCRdb's copy has only in-frame clones and lacks some. The sample has around 26,000 clones, 82% seen once. The sequenced sample was peripheral blood. These TCRs come from a human donor in a cohort sampled during active COVID-19. Each CDR3 is given with its conserved first and last residue. The order of the fields is D gene, V gene, J gene, clone size, CDR3 protein, CDR3 DNA. The D gene is left open where the match is weak. Where a row states a size, it is once, few, many or the class of an expanded clone; other rows omit it.

>-|TRBV7-2|TRBJ2-7|-
CASSPPTPDSLSIYEQYF
TGTGCCAGCAGCCCCCCTACCCCGGACTCACTCTCCATCTACGAGCAGTACTTC
>-|TRBV19|TRBJ1-1|-
CASSAGRWNTEAFF
TGTGCCAGTAGTGCGGGCAGATGGAACACTGAAGCTTTCTTT
>-|TRBV9|TRBJ2-7|-
CASSAKPGLTPHEQYF
TGTGCCAGCAGCGCAAAACCGGGACTGACCCCTCACGAGCAGTACTTC
>-|TRBV3-1/TRBV3-2|TRBJ1-1|-
CASSQMQGSTEAFF
TGTGCCAGCAGCCAAATGCAGGGGAGCACTGAAGCTTTCTTT
>-|TRBV7-2|TRBJ2-7|-
CASSLSYREREYF
TGTGCCAGCAGCTTATCCTACAGGGAAAGGGAGTACTTC
>-|TRBV11-2|TRBJ2-1|few
CASSLISVNEQFF
TGTGCCAGCAGCTTGATTAGCGTGAATGAGCAGTTCTTC
>-|TRBV7-8|TRBJ1-1|-
CASSLALGEGTEAFF
TGTGCCAGCAGCTTAGCGCTAGGGGAGGGCACTGAAGCTTTCTTT
>-|TRBV27|TRBJ2-2|-
CASSLAVGTGELFF
TGTGCCAGCAGTTTAGCGGTTGGCACCGGGGAGCTGTTTTTT
>-|TRBV6-5|TRBJ1-4|-
CASSPYRQGNEKLFF
TGTGCCAGCAGTCCATACAGACAAGGAAATGAAAAACTGTTTTTT
>-|TRBV7-2|TRBJ1-6|-
CASSLAGGLLNSPLHF
TGTGCCAGCAGTCTTGCGGGGGGTCTGTTGAATTCACCCCTCCACTTT
>TRBD1|TRBV18|TRBJ1-4|-
CASSQTQRQGRDEKLFF
TGTGCCAGCTCACAAACCCAGAGACAGGGGCGCGATGAAAAACTGTTTTTT
>-|TRBV27|TRBJ2-7|-
CAIRSSYEQYF
TGTGCCATCCGGAGCTCCTACGAGCAGTACTTC
>-|TRBV7-8|TRBJ1-5|-
CASSFNGQSNQPQHF
TGTGCCAGCAGCTTCAACGGACAGTCAAATCAGCCCCAGCATTTT
>TRBD2|TRBV11-2|TRBJ2-2|-
CASSFGNLAGTTGELFF
TGTGCCAGCAGTTTCGGGAATCTAGCGGGGACCACCGGGGAGCTGTTTTTT
>-|TRBV20-1|TRBJ2-5|-
CSGLTQETQYF
TGCAGTGGACTGACCCAAGAGACCCAGTACTTC
>-|TRBV19|TRBJ1-4|-
CASTNQGSTNEKLFF
TGTGCCAGTACAAATCAGGGGTCAACTAATGAAAAACTGTTTTTT
>-|TRBV7-9|TRBJ2-5|-
CASSIGWDTQETQYF
TGTGCCAGCAGCATCGGTTGGGACACCCAAGAGACCCAGTACTTC
>TRBD1|TRBV29-1|TRBJ2-5|-
CSALVAGGYQETQYF
TGCAGCGCCCTCGTGGCAGGGGGCTACCAAGAGACCCAGTACTTC
>TRBD1|TRBV5-4|TRBJ2-7|-
CASSGRQGKYEQYF
TGTGCCAGCAGCGGGCGACAGGGCAAGTACGAGCAGTACTTC
>TRBD2|TRBV29-1|TRBJ2-3|-
CSARPSGRGDTQYF
TGCAGCGCCCGCCCTAGCGGGAGAGGTGATACGCAGTATTTT
>-|TRBV2|TRBJ1-6|few
CASSERTANSPLHF
TGTGCCAGCAGTGAGCGGACAGCTAATTCACCCCTCCACTTT
>TRBD1|TRBV28|TRBJ1-2|-
CASSLSPQGAGYTF
TGTGCCAGCAGTTTATCCCCCCAGGGGGCAGGCTACACCTTC
>TRBD1|TRBV2|TRBJ1-1|-
CASSDLGQGAVEAFF
TGTGCCAGCAGTGACCTTGGACAGGGGGCAGTTGAAGCTTTCTTT
>TRBD1|TRBV6-4|TRBJ1-2|-
CASRAGGAAGYTF
TGTGCCAGCAGGGCAGGGGGCGCGGCTGGCTACACCTTC
>TRBD2|TRBV30|TRBJ2-2|-
CAWSVSAGGPFGELFF
TGTGCCTGGAGTGTATCGGCGGGGGGGCCTTTCGGGGAGCTGTTTTTT
>-|TRBV7-2|TRBJ1-3|-
CASTLQGGGNTIYF
TGTGCCAGCACCCTCCAGGGTGGTGGAAACACCATATATTTT
>-|TRBV7-9|TRBJ1-3|-
CASSPTSGNTIYF
TGTGCCAGCAGCCCAACATCTGGAAACACCATATATTTT
>-|TRBV11-2|TRBJ2-4|once
CASEGYSGKNIQYF
TGTGCCAGCGAGGGCTACTCAGGCAAAAACATTCAGTACTTC
>TRBD1|TRBV7-2|TRBJ2-3|-
CASSKRTGTDTQYF
TGTGCCAGCAGCAAAAGGACAGGTACAGATACGCAGTATTTT
>TRBD2|TRBV6-5|TRBJ2-7|-
CARGTSGNPNGEQYF
TGTGCCAGGGGGACTAGCGGGAATCCGAACGGTGAGCAGTACTTC
>-|TRBV5-1|TRBJ2-7|-
CASSLESPRDKQYF
TGCGCCAGCAGCTTGGAGTCCCCGAGGGACAAGCAGTACTTC
>-|TRBV6-5|TRBJ1-2|few
CASMGGPNRYTF
TGTGCCAGCATGGGGGGTCCGAATCGCTACACCTTC
>TRBD2|TRBV19|TRBJ2-7|-
CASSLSSGGYEQYF
TGTGCCAGTAGTCTGTCTAGCGGGGGGTACGAGCAGTACTTC
>-|TRBV5-1|TRBJ2-7|-
CASSPSLGDNYEQYF
TGCGCCAGCAGCCCGAGCCTGGGGGACAACTACGAGCAGTACTTC
>-|TRBV4-3|TRBJ2-7|-
CASSQVRESEQYF
TGCGCCAGCAGCCAAGTAAGAGAATCGGAGCAGTACTTC